Listed below are T cell receptor beta chains from one sample, sequenced in a study of blood T cell repertoires in COVID-19. The method was immunoSEQ multiplex PCR; TCRdb's version includes in-frame clones alone and lacks a portion of them. The top ten hold roughly 12% of the sample, which has 400,000 to 450,000 clones, about 91% seen once. Sequenced sample: peripheral blood. Source of these receptors: a woman aged 50 to 65 with COVID-19, enrolled during active disease. Both conserved end residues are part of each CDR3. D genes are given only for firm matches. Expanded clones are given a class, and other clones once, few, many or no size at all.

D gene	clone size	V gene	J gene	CDR3 protein	CDR3 DNA
NA	once	TRBV10-3	TRBJ1-1	CAISELLDSKNTEAFF	TGTGCCATCAGTGAGCTTCTAGACAGCAAGAACACTGAAGCTTTCTTT
TRBD1	NA	TRBV10-3	TRBJ2-7	CASGQGSYEQYF	TGTGCCTCGGGACAGGGCTCCTACGAGCAGTACTTC
NA	once	TRBV6-5	TRBJ2-7	CASRNSHSSYEQYF	TGTGCCAGCAGAAACAGCCACAGCTCCTACGAGCAGTACTTC
NA	NA	TRBV9	TRBJ2-7	CASSVTTAAEQYF	TGTGCCAGCAGCGTAACTACAGCGGCCGAGCAGTACTTC
TRBD1	NA	TRBV5-4	TRBJ1-2	CASSYDRGNGYTF	TGTGCCAGCAGTTATGACAGGGGGAATGGCTACACCTTC
TRBD1	NA	TRBV3-1/TRBV3-2	TRBJ1-6	CASSQSPGGADNSPLHF	TGTGCCAGCAGCCAGTCACCAGGGGGCGCGGATAATTCACCCCTCCACTTT
TRBD1	NA	TRBV19	TRBJ2-2	CASSLPTGKTGELFF	TGTGCCAGTAGTCTCCCGACAGGGAAAACCGGGGAGCTGTTTTTT
NA	NA	TRBV5-1	TRBJ1-2	CASRAQVGEEGYTF	TGCGCCAGCAGGGCCCAGGTCGGGGAGGAGGGCTACACCTTC
NA	NA	TRBV9	TRBJ1-2	CASGAGRAGGYTF	TGTGCCAGCGGGGCAGGGCGTGCTGGGGGCTACACCTTC
TRBD1	NA	TRBV3-1/TRBV3-2	TRBJ2-7	CASSLVQGAYEQYF	TGTGCCAGCAGCCTTGTGCAGGGGGCATACGAGCAGTACTTC
TRBD2	NA	TRBV5-1	TRBJ2-3	CASSEGGSGGSSDTQYF	TGCGCCAGCTCCGAGGGGGGTAGCGGGGGTTCCTCAGATACGCAGTATTTT